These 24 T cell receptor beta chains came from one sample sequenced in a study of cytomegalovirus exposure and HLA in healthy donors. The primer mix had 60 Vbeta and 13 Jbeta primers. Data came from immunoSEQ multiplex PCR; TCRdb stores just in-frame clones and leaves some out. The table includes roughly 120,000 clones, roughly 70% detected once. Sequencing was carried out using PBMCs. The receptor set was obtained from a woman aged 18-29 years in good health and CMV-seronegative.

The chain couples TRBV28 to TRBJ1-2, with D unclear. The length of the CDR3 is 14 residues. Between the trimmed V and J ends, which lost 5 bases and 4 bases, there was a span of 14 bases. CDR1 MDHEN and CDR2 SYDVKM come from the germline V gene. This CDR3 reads CASSPANEGYGYTF. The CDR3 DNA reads TGTGCCAGCAGTCCGGCTAATGAGGGCTATGGCTACACCTTC.

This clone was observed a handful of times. The CDR3 sequence is CASSQDGERYTF. CDR3 in DNA: TGCGCCAGCAGCCAAGATGGGGAGCGCTACACCTTC. V usage is TRBV4-1 and J usage is TRBJ1-2; D call uncertain. V lost 0 bases to trimming and J lost 9 bases, with 8 bases between them. The germline CDR1 and CDR2 sequences are MGHRA and YSYEKL. The CDR3 sequence is 12 residues long.

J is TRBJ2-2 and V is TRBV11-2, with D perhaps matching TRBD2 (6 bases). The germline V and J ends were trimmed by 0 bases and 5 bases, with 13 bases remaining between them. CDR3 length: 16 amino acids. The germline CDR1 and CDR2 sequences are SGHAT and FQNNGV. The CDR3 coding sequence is TGTGCCAGCAGCTTAGAGGGGGGTGTCGGAACCGGGGAGCTGTTTTTT. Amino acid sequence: CASSLEGGVGTGELFF.

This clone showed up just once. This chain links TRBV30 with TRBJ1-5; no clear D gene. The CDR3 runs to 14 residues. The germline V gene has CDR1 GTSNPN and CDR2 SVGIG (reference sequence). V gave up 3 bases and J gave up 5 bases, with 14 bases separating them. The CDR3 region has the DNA TGTGCCTGGAGCCTCGATGGCCCGCATCAGCCCCAGCATTTT. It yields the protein CAWSLDGPHQPQHF.

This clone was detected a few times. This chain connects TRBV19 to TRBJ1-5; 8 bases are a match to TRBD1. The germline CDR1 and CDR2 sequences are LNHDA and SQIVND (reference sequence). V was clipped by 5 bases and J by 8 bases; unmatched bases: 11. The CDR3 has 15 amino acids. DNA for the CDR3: TGTGCCAGTAGTTCCGGGACAGGTCGTCGGGAGCCCCAGCATTTT. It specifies CASSSGTGRREPQHF.

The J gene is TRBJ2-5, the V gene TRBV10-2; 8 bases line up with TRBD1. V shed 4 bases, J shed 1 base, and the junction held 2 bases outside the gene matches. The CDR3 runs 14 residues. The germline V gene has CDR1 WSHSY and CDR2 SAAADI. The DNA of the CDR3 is TGCGCCAGCAGTGGGGACAGGCGCCAAGAGACCCAGTACTTC. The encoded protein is CASSGDRRQETQYF.

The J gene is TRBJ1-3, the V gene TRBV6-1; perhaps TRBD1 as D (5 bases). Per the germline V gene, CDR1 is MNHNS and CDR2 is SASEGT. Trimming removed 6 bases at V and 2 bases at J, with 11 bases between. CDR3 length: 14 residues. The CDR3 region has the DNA TGTGCCAGCAGCCCGGCGGGGGCTGGAAACACCATATATTTT. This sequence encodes CASSPAGAGNTIYF.

The CDR3, as DNA: TGCGCCAGCAGCTTGGGGGTCCGGGGGGGTGGTGAGCAGTTCTTC. Protein: CASSLGVRGGGEQFF. The chain carries TRBV5-1 and TRBJ2-1; 8 bases match TRBD2. CDR1 and CDR2 from the germline V gene are SGHRS and YFSETQ. The J segment lost 9 bases and the V segment lost 0 bases, leaving 8 bases of the junction unmatched. CDR3 length equals 15 residues.

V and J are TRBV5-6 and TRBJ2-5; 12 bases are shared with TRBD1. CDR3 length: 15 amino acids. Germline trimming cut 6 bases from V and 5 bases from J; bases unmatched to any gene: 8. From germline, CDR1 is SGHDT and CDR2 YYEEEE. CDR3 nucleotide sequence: TGTGCCAGCACCATTGGGACAGGGGGCAGGGAGACCCAGTACTTC. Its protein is CASTIGTGGRETQYF.

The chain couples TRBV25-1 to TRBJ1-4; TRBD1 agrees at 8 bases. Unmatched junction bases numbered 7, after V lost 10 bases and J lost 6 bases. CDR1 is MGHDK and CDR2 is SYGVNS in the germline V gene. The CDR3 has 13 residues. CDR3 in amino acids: CATEPQGDEKLFF. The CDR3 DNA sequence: TGTGCCACCGAACCACAGGGGGATGAAAAACTGTTTTTT.

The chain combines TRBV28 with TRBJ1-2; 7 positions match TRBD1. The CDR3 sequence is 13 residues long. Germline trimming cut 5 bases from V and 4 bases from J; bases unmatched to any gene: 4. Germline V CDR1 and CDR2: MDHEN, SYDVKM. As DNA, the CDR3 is TGTGCCAGCAGTCGGACAGGCGGCTATGGCTACACCTTC. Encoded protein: CASSRTGGYGYTF.

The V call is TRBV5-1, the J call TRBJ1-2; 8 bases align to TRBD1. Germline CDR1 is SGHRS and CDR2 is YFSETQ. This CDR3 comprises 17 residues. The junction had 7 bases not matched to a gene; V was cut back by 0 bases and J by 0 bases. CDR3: CASSLETGGTTNYGYTF. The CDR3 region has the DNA TGCGCCAGCAGCTTGGAAACAGGGGGTACGACTAACTATGGCTACACCTTC. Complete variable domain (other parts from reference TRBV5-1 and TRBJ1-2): KAGVTQTPRYLIKTRGQQVTLSCSPISGHRSVSWYQQTPGQGLQFLFEYFSETQRNKGNFPGRFSGRQFSNSRSEMNVSTLELGDSALYLCASSLETGGTTNYGYTFGSGTRLTVV.

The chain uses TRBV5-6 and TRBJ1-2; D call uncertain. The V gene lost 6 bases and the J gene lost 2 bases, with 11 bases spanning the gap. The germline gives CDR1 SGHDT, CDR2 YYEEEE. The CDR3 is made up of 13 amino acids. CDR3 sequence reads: CASNPQENYGYTF. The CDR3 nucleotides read TGTGCCAGCAACCCTCAGGAAAACTATGGCTACACCTTC. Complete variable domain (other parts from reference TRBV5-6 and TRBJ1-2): DAGVTQSPTHLIKTRGQQVTLRCSPKSGHDTVSWYQQALGQGPQFIFQYYEEEERQRGNFPDRFSGHQFPNYSSELNVNALLLGDSALYLCASNPQENYGYTFGSGTRLTVV.

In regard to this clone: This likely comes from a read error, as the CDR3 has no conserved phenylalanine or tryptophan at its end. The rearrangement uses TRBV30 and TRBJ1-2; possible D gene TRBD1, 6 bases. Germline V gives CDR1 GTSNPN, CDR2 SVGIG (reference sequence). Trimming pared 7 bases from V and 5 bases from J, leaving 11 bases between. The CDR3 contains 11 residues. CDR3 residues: CAFQGWYGYTV. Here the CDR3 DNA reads TGTGCCTTCCAGGGGTGGTATGGCTACACCGTC.

For the CDR3, the DNA is TGTGCCAGCCATCCGGGGGGGGCACAGGACGTGAACACTGAAGCTTTCTTT. This codes for CASHPGGAQDVNTEAFF. The chain recombines TRBV28 with TRBJ1-1; D perhaps matches TRBD1 (6 bases). Deletions cut 8 bases from V and 0 bases from J, with 22 bases between. CDR3 length: 17 amino acids. Germline values: CDR1 MDHEN, CDR2 SYDVKM.

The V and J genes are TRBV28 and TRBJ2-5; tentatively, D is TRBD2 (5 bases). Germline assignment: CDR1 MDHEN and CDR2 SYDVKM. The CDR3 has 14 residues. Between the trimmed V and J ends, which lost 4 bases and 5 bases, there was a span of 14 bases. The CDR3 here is CASSYPAESETQYF. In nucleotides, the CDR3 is TGTGCCAGCAGTTATCCAGCGGAGTCGGAGACCCAGTACTTC.

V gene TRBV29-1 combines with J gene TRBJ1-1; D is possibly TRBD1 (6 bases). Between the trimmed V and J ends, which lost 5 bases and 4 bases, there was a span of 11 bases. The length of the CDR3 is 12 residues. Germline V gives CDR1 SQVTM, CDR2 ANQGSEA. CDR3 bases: TGCAGCGTTCCAACAGGGCGCACTGAAGCTTTCTTT. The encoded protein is CSVPTGRTEAFF.

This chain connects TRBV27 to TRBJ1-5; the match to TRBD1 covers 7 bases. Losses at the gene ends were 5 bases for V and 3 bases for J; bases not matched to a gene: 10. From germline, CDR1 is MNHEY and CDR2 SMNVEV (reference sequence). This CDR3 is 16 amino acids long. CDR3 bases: TGTGCCAGCAGTGACAGCGGTGGGACAGTCAATCAGCCCCAGCATTTT. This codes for CASSDSGGTVNQPQHF.

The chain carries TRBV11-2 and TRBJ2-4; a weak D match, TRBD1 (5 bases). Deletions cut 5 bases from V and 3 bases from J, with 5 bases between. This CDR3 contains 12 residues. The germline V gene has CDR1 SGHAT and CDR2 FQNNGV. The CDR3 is CASSQGKNIQYF. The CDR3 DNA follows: TGTGCCAGCAGCCAGGGCAAAAACATTCAGTACTTC.

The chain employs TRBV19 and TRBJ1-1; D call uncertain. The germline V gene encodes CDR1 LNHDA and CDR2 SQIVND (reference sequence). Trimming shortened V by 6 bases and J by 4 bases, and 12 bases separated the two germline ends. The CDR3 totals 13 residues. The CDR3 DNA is TGTGCCAGTAGAGGCCCTGAGGGCACTGAAGCTTTCTTT. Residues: CASRGPEGTEAFF.

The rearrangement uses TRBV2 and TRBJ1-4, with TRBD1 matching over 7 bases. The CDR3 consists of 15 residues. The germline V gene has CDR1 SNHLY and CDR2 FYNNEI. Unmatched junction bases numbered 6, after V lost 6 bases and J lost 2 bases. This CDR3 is CASSPDRDTNEKLFF. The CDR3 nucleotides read TGTGCCAGCAGCCCTGACAGGGACACTAATGAAAAACTGTTTTTT.

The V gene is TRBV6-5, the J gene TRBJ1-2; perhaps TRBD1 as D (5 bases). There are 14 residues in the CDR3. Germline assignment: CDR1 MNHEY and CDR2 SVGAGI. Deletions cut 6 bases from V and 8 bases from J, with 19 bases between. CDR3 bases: TGTGCCAGCAGGAACCCGGAAACAGGTTTCGGCTACACCTTC. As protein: CASRNPETGFGYTF.

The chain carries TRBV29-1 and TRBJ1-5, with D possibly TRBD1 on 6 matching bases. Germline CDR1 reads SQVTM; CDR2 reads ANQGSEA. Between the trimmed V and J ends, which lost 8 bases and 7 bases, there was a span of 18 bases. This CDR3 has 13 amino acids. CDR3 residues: CSIRTGFRQPQHF. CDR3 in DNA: TGCAGCATCCGTACAGGGTTCAGACAGCCCCAGCATTTT.

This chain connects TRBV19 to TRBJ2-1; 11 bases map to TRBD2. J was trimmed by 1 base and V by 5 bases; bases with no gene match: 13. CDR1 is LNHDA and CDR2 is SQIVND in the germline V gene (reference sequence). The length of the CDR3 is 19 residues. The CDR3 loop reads CASSADRGLAGGSYNEQFF. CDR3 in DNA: TGTGCCAGTAGTGCCGACCGTGGACTAGCGGGTGGGTCCTACAATGAGCAGTTCTTC.